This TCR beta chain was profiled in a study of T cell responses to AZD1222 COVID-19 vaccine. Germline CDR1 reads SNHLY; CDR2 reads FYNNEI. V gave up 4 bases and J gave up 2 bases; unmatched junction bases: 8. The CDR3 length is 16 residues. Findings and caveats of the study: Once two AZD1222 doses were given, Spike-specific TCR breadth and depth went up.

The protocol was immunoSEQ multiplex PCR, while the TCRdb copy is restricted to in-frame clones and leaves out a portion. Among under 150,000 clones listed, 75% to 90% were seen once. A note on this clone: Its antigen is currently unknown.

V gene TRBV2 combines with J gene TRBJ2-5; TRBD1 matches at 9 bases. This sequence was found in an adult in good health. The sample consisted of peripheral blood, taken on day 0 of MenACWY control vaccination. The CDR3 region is CASSGTGGGRQETQYF. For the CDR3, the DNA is TGTGCCAGCAGTGGCACAGGGGGCGGTCGGCAAGAGACCCAGTACTTC. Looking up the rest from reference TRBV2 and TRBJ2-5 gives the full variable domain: EPEVTQTPSHQVTQMGQEVILRCVPISNHLYFYWYRQILGQKVEFLVSFYNNEISEKSEIFDDQFSVERPDGSNFTLKIRSTKLEDSAMYFCASSGTGGGRQETQYFGPGTRLLVL.